The clone carrying this TCR beta chain has a count of ten or more. The CDR3 covers 20 residues. V lost 2 bases and J lost 0; bases outside the gene matches: 11. Germline V gene lookup returns CDR1 MNHEY and CDR2 SVGAGI. One entry per CDR3 protein results from TCRdb running MiXCR on the RT-PCR reads. The profile shows about 680,000 distinct CDR3 sequences, approximately 15% of them singletons. The sequenced sample consisted of memory CD4+ T cells from blood. The J gene is TRBJ2-6, the V gene TRBV6-5; TRBD1 aligns across 9 bases. The sequence was obtained from a female donor in good health, serving as a healthy control. Written as DNA, the CDR3 is TGTGCCAGCAGTTACGCGGCTCTAGGACAGGGGAGCTCTGGGGCCAACGTCCTGACTTTC. This encodes CASSYAALGQGSSGANVLTF.